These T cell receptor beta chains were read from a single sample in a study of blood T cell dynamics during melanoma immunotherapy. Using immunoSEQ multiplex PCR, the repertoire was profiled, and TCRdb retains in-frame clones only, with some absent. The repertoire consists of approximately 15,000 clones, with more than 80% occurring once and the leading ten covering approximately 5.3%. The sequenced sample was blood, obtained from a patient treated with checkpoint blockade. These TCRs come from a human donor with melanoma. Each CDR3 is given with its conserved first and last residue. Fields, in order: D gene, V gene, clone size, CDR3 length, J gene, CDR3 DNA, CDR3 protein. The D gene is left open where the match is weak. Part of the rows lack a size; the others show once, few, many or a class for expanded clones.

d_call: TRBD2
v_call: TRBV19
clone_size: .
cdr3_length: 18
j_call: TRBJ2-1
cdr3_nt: TGTGCCACCAAACCGGGACTAGCGGGGTTGGGCTCCTACAGTGAGCAGTTCTTC
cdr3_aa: CATKPGLAGLGSYSEQFF

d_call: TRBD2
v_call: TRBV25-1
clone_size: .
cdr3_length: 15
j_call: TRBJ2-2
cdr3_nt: TGTGCCAGCAGTCAAGGGACTAGCGATTTCGGGGAGCTGTTTTTT
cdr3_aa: CASSQGTSDFGELFF

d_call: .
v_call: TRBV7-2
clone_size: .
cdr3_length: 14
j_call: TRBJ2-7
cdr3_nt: TGTGCCAGCAGCTTTATTGGTGGCGTCTACGAGCAGTACTTC
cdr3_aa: CASSFIGGVYEQYF

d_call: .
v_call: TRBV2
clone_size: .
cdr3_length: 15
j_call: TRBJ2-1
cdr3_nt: TGTGCCAGCAGTTCAGACCGCGGCTCCTACAATGAGCAGTTCTTC
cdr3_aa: CASSSDRGSYNEQFF

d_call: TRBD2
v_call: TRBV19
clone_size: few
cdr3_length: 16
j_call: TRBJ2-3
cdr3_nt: TGTGCCAGTAGTGCACGGGGACTAGCGGGGCGAGATACGCAGTATTTT
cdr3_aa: CASSARGLAGRDTQYF

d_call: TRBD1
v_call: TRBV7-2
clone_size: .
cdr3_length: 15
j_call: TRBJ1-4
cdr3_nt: TGTGCCAGCAGCTTAGCAGACAGGGGAAATGAAAAACTGTTTTTT
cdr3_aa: CASSLADRGNEKLFF

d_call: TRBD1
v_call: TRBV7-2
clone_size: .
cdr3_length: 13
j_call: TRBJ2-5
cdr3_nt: TGTGCCAGCGGCCGGGACAGTCGGGAGACCCAGTACTTC
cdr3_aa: CASGRDSRETQYF

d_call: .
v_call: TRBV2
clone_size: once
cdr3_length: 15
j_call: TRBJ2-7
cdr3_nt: TGTGCCAGCAGTGAACGGGGAAAGGGATCCTACGAGCAGTACTTC
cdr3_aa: CASSERGKGSYEQYF

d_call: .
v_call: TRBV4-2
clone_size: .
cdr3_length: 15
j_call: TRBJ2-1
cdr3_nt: TGTGCCAGCAGCCAAGAGCAAGGGCCCTACAATGAGCAGTTCTTC
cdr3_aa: CASSQEQGPYNEQFF

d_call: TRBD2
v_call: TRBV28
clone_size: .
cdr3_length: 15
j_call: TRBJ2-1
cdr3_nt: TGTGCCTCGAAAGTAGCGGGAGCCGCGTACAATGAGCAGTTCTTC
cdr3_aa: CASKVAGAAYNEQFF

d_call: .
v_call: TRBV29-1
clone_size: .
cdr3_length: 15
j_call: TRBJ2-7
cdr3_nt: TGCAGCGTAAACCTACCGGGACGGCCGGTCTACGAGCAGTACTTC
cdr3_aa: CSVNLPGRPVYEQYF

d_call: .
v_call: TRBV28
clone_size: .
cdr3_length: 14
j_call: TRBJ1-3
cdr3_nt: TGTGCCAGCAGTTTATCCCGGGCTGGAAACACCATATATTTT
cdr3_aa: CASSLSRAGNTIYF

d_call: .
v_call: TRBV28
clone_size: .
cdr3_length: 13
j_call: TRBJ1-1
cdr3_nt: TGTGCCAGCTCTGGACTCGGGAACGTGGGGGCTTTCTTT
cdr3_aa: CASSGLGNVGAFF

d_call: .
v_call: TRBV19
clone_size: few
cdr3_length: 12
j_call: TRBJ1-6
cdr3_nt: TGTGCCAGTAGTATTGGGGAGTCACCCCTCCACTTT
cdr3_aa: CASSIGESPLHF

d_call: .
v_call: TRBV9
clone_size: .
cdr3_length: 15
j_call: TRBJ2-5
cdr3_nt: TGTGCCAGCAGCGTAGGTTGGGACATCTCTGAGACCCAGTACTTC
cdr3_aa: CASSVGWDISETQYF

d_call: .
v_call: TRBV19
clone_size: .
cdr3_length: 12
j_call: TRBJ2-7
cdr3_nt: TGTGCCAGTAGTACAGGGTCATACGAGCAGTACTTC
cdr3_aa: CASSTGSYEQYF

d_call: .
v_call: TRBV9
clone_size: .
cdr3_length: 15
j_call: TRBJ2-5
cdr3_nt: TGTGCCAGCAGCGTAGCCGTCGGGCAGCAAGAGACCCAGTACTTC
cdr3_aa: CASSVAVGQQETQYF

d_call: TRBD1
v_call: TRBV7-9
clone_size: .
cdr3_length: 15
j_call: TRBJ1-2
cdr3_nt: TGTGCCAGCAGCTTAGTCCAGGGGGAGTTCTATGGCTACACCTTC
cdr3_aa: CASSLVQGEFYGYTF

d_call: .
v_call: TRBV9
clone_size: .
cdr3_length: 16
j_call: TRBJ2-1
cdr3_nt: TGTGCCAGCAGCGTAGATCCAGGGAGAAACTACAATGAGCAGTTCTTC
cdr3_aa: CASSVDPGRNYNEQFF

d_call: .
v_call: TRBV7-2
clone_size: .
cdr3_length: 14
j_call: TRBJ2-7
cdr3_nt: TGTGCCAGCAGCTTAGAGACACAATCCTACGAGCAGTACTTC
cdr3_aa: CASSLETQSYEQYF

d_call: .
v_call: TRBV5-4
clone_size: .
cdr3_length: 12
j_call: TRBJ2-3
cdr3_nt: TGTGCCAGCAGCGTTACAGGAGGGACGCAGTATTTT
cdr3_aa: CASSVTGGTQYF

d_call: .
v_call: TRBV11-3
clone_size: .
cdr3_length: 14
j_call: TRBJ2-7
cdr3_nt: TGTGCCAGCAGCGCGAACAGGGCGACCTACGAGCAGTACTTC
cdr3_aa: CASSANRATYEQYF

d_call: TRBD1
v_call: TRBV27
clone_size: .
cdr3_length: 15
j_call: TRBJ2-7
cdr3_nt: TGTGCCAGCAGTTCCTCGGGACAGGGGTTCGCCGAGCAGTACTTC
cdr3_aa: CASSSSGQGFAEQYF

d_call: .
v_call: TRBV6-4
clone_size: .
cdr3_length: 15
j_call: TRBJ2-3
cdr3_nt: TGTGCCAGCAGTGACGAGGCGGCGGGCACAGATACGCAGTATTTT
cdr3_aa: CASSDEAAGTDTQYF

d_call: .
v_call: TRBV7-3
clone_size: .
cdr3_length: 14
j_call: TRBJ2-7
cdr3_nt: TGTGCCAGCAGCCCTCCGGGTTTGTCCTACGAGCAGTACTTC
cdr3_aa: CASSPPGLSYEQYF

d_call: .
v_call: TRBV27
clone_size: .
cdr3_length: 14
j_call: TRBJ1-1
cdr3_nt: TGTGCCAGCAGTTTAGGTCGAAGGGGAACTGAAGCTTTCTTT
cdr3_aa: CASSLGRRGTEAFF

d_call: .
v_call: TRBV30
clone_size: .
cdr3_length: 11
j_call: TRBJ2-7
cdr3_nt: TGTGCCTGGAGTTTCTCCTACGAGCAGTACTTC
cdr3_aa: CAWSFSYEQYF

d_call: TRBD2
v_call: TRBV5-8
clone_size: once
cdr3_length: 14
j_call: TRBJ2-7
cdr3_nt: TGTGCCAGCAGCTTGGTCGGGAGGGCCTACGAGCAGTACTTC
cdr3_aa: CASSLVGRAYEQYF

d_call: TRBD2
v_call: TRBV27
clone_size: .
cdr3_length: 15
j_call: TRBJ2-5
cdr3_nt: TGTGCCAGCAGAAGGGGGGCGCGGGGGGAAGAGACCCAGTACTTC
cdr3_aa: CASRRGARGEETQYF

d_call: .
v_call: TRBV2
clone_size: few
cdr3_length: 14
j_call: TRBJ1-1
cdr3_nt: TGTGCCAGCAGTGAAGGGGGGCGCCTCACTGAAGCTTTCTTT
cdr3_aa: CASSEGGRLTEAFF

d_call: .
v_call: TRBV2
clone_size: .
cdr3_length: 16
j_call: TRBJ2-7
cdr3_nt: TGTGCCAGCAGGGCGACGGCGCTGAGGAGAACCTACGAGCAGTACTTC
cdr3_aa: CASRATALRRTYEQYF

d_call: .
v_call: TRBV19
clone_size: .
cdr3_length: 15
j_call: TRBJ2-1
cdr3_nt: TGTGCCAGTAGTGCCAAGACTAGTTACTACAATGAGCAGTTCTTC
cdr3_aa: CASSAKTSYYNEQFF

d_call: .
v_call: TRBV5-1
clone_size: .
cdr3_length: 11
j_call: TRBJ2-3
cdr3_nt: TGCGCCAGCAGGGTTACAGATACGCAGTATTTT
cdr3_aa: CASRVTDTQYF

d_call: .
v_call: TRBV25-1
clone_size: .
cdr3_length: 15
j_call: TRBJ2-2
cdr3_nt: TGTGCCAGCAGTGATCATACTAGGCACACCGGGGAGCTGTTTTTT
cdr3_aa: CASSDHTRHTGELFF

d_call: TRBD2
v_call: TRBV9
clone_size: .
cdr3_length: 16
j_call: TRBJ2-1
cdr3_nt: TGTGCCAGCAGCGTAGAGGAGCTAGCGGGGTACAATGAGCAGTTCTTC
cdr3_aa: CASSVEELAGYNEQFF

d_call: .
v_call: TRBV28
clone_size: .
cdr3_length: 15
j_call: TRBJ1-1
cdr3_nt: TGTGCCAGCAGAGGTAACAGGGCGGGGGACACTGAAGCTTTCTTT
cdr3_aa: CASRGNRAGDTEAFF

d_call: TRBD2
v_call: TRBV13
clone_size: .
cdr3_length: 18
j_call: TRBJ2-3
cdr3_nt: TGTGCCAGCAGCCCCTTCATCTTAGCGGGTGGGGGCACAGATACGCAGTATTTT
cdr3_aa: CASSPFILAGGGTDTQYF

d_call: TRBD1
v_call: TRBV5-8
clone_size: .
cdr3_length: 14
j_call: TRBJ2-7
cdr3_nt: TGTGCCAGCAGCTTGGGACAGGGTAGTTACGAGCAGTACTTC
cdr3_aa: CASSLGQGSYEQYF

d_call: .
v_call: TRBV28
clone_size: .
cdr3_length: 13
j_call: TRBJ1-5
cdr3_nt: TGTGCCAGCAGTTTCAGGGGAGATCAGCCCCAGCATTTT
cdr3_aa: CASSFRGDQPQHF

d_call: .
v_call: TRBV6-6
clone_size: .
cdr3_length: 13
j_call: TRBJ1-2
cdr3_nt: TGTGCCAGCAGTTACTCTTATAGGGGAGGCTACACCTTC
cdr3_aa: CASSYSYRGGYTF

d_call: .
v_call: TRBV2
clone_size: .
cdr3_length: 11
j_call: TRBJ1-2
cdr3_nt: TGTGCCAGCAGTGAAGAGAGTGTCTCCGTATTC
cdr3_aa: CASSEESVSVF

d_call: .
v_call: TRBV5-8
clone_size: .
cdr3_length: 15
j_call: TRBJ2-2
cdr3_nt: TGTGCCAGCAGCTTTATCGGGGGGCTTGGCGGGGAGCTGTTTTTT
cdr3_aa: CASSFIGGLGGELFF

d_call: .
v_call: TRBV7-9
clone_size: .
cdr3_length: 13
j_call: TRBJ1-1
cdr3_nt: TGTGCTAGCAGCCTGACATTGAACACTGAAGCTTTCTTT
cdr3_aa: CASSLTLNTEAFF

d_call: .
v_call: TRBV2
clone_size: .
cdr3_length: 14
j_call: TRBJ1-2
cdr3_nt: TGTGCCAGCAGTGATCGGGGGAGCTCCTATGGCTACACCTTC
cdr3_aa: CASSDRGSSYGYTF

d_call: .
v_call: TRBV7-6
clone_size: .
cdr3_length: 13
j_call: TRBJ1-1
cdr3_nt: TGTGCCAGCAGCTTTGAGGGAAGTACTGAAGCTTTCTTT
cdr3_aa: CASSFEGSTEAFF

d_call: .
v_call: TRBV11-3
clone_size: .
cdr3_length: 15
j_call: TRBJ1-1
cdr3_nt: TGTGCCAGCAGGCCTTATACAGGAGACGACACTGAAGCTTTCTTT
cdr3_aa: CASRPYTGDDTEAFF

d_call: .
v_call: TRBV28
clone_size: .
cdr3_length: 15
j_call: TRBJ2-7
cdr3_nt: TGTGCCAGCAGTTTATTCGTCGATGGTTCCTACGAGCAGTACTTC
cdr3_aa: CASSLFVDGSYEQYF

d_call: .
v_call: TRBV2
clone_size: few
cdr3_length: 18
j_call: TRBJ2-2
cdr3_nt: TGTGCCAGCAGTGTAGGAGGCAGGGGATGGGCGAACACCGGGGAGCTGTTTTTT
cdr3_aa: CASSVGGRGWANTGELFF

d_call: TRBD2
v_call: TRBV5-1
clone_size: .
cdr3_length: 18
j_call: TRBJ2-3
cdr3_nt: TGCGCCAGCAGCCCCGGGACTAGCGCCTCACAAGACACAGATACGCAGTATTTT
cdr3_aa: CASSPGTSASQDTDTQYF

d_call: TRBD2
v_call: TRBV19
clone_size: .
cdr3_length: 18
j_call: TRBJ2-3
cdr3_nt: TGTGCCAGTAGTATTGGGCTAGCGGGAGGGCCGGGGACAGATACGCAGTATTTT
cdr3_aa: CASSIGLAGGPGTDTQYF

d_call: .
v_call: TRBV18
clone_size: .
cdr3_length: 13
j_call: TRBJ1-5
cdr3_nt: TGTGCCAGCTCACCGGGCAGGCAATGGCCCCAGCATTTT
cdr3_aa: CASSPGRQWPQHF

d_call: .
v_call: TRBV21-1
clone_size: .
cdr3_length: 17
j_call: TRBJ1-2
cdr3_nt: TGTGCCAGCAGCCCCCGCCCGGGACTGAACCGGAAATATGGCTACACCTTC
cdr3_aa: CASSPRPGLNRKYGYTF

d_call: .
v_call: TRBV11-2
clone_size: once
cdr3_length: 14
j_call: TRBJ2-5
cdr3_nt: TGTGCCAGCAGCCTACGGGCCCGGCGGGAGACCCAGTACTTC
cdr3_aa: CASSLRARRETQYF

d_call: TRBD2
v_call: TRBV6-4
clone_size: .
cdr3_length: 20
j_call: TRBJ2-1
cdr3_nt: TGTGCCAGCAGGACCCGTTTCGTGACTAGCGGAGAATCCTCCTACAATGAGCAGTTCTTC
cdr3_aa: CASRTRFVTSGESSYNEQFF

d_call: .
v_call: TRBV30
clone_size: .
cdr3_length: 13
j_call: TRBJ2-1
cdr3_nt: TGTGCCTGGAGTGAAAAAACTGTCAATGAGCAGTTCTTC
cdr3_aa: CAWSEKTVNEQFF